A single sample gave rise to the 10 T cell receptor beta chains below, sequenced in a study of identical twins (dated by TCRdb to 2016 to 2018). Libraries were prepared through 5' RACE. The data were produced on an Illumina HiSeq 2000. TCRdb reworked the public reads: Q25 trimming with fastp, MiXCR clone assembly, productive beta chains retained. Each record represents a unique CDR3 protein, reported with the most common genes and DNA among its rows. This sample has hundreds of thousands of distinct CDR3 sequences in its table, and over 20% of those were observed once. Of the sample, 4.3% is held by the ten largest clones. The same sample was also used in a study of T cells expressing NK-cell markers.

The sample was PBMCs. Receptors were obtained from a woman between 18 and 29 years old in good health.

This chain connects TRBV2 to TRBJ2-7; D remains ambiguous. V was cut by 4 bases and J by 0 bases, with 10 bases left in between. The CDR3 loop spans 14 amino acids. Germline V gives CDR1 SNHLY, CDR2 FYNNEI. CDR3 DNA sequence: TGTGCCAGCAGTGTCAAGACGATCTCCTACGAGCAGTACTTC. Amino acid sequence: CASSVKTISYEQYF. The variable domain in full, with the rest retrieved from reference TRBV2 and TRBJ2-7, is EPEVTQTPSHQVTQMGQEVILRCVPISNHLYFYWYRQILGQKVEFLVSFYNNEISEKSEIFDDQFSVERPDGSNFTLKIRSTKLEDSAMYFCASSVKTISYEQYFGPGTRLTVT.

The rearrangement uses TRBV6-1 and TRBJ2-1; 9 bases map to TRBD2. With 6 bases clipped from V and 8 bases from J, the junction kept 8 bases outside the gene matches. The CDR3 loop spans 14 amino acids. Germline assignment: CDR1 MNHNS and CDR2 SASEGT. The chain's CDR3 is CASRLSGSGYEQFF. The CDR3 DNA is TGTGCCAGCAGGCTTAGCGGGAGCGGCTATGAGCAGTTCTTC.

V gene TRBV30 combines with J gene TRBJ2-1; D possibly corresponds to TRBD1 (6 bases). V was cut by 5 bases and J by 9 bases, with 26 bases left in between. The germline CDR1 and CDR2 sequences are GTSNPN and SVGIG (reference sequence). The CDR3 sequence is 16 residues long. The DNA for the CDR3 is TGTGCCTGGGCGGATGTCGACAGGCCGAAAGGCGGTGAGCAGTTCTTC. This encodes CAWADVDRPKGGEQFF.

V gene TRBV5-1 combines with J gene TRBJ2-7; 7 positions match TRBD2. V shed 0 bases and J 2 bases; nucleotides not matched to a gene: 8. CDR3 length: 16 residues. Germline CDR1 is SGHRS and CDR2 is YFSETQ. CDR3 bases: TGCGCCAGCAGCTTGGATCCCGGGGGGATCGCCTACGAGCAGTACTTC. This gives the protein CASSLDPGGIAYEQYF.

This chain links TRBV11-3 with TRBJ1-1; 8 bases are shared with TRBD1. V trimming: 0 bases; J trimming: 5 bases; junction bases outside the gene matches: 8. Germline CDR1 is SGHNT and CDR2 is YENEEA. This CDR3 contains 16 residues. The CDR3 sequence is CASSLDITGGGTEAFF. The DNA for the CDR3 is TGTGCCAGCAGCTTAGATATTACAGGGGGAGGTACTGAAGCTTTCTTT.

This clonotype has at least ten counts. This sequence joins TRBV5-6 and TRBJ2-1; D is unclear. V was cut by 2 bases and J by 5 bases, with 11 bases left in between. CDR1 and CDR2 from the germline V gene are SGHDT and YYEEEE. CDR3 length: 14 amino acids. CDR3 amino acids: CASSLGWSHNEQFF. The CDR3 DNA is TGTGCCAGCAGCTTAGGGTGGTCGCACAATGAGCAGTTCTTC. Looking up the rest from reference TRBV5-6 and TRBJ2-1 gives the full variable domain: DAGVTQSPTHLIKTRGQQVTLRCSPKSGHDTVSWYQQALGQGPQFIFQYYEEEERQRGNFPDRFSGHQFPNYSSELNVNALLLGDSALYLCASSLGWSHNEQFFGPGTRLTVL.

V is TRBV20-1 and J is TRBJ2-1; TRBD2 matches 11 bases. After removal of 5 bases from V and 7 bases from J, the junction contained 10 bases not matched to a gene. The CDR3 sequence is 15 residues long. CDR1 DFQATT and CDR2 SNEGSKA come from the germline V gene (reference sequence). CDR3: CSAWVGTSGYNEQFF. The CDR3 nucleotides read TGCAGTGCTTGGGTCGGGACTAGCGGTTATAATGAGCAGTTCTTC.

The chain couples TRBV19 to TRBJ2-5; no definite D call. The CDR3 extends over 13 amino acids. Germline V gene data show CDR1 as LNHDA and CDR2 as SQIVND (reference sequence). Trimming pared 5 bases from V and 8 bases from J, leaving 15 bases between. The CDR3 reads CASSLPAGLTQYF. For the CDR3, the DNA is TGTGCCAGTAGTTTACCGGCCGGGCTAACCCAGTACTTC.

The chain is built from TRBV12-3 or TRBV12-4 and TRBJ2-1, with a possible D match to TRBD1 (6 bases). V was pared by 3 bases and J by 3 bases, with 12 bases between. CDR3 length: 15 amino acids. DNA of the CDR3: TGTGCCAGCAGTTTCTTGGGGGCTGGCTACAATGAGCAGTTCTTC. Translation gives CASSFLGAGYNEQFF.

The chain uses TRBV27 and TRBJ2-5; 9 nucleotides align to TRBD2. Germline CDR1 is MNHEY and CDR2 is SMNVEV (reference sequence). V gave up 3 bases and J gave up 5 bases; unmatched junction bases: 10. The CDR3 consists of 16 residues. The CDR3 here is CASSLRPVAGDETQYF. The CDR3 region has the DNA TGTGCCAGCAGTTTGCGGCCCGTAGCGGGAGACGAGACCCAGTACTTC.